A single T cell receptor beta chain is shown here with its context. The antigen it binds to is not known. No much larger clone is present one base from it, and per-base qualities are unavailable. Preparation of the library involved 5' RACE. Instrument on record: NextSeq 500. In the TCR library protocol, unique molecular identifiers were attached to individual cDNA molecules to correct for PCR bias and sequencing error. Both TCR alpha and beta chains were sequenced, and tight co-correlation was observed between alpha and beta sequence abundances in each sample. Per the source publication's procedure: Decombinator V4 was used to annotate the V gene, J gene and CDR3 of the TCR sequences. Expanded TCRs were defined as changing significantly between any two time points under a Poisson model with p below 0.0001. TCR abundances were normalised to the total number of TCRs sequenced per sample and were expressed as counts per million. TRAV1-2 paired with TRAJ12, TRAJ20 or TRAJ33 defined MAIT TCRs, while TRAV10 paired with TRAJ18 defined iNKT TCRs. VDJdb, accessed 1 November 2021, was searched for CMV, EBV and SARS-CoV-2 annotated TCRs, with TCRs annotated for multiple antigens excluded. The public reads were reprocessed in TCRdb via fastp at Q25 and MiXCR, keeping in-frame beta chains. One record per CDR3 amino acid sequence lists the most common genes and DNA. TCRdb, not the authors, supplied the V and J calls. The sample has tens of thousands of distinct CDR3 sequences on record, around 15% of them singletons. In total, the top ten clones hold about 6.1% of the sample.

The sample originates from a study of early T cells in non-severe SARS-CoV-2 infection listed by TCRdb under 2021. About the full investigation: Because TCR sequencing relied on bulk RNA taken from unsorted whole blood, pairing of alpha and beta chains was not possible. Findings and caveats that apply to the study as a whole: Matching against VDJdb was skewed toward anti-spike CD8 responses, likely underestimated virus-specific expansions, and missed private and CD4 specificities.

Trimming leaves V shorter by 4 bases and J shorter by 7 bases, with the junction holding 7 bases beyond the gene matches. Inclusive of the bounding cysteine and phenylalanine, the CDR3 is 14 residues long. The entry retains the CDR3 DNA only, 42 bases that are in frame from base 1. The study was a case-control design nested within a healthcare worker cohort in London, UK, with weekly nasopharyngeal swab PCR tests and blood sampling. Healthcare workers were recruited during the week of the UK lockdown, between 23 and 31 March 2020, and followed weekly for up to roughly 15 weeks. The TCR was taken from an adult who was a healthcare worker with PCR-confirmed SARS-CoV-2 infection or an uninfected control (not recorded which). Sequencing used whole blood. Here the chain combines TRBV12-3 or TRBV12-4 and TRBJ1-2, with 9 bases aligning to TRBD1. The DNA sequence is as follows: TGTGCCAGCAGTTCCAGCCCGACAGGGGGTGGCTACACCTTC. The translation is CASSSSPTGGGYTF.